This TCR beta chain was sequenced during a study of T cell repertoires in cytomegalovirus infection (dated by TCRdb to between 2018 and 2021). About the full investigation: Alongside well-studied HLA-B-restricted epitopes, the peptide stimulations were aimed at recently identified HLA-C-restricted CMV epitopes, whose presentation resists viral immunomodulation. Donor HLA type was relevant to the analysis, because carriage of CMV infection together with the matching HLA type was indicated by public TCR beta signatures. Results and caveats for the whole study, not just this receptor: In both this cohort and an independent cohort of several hundred donors, the cumulative frequency of public TCR beta family members distinguished carriers of CMV infection plus the relevant HLA type. In the ex vivo response, HLA-C-restricted CMV-specific TCR beta clonotypes were dominant, and in two of eight donors the single most frequent clonotype came from this HLA-C-restricted group.

Note on this clonotype: Its antigen remains undetermined. The junction and the germline gene differ at one end; a read error may be behind it.

Sequenced on an Illumina HiSeq 1500. TCRdb took the public reads, trimmed them with fastp at Q25, ran MiXCR for clone calling and kept in-frame beta chains. Records with the same CDR3 protein are collapsed into one entry carrying the most frequent genes and DNA. For this sample there are around 770,000 distinct CDR3 sequences; almost 30% appear just once. The ten most abundant clones make up about an eighth of the sample. This sample's treatment or condition label indicates: in vitro stimulation with specific CMV peptide epitopes to enrich CMV-specific T cells. The TCR comes from a human donor in good health (CMV status not recorded). Some clones in this sample may be carry-over from other donors' samples. Material: cultured CD8+ T cells from PBMCs, obtained from culture after CMV antigen stimulation.

The CDR3 region: CASSLEYRRNTEAFF. The DNA sequence reads TGTGCTAGCAGCTTAGAATACCGGAGGAACACTGAAGCTTTCTTT. In this chain, TRBV7-6 is recombined with TRBJ1-1, with no confidently assigned D gene. The CDR3 sequence holds 15 residues, the cysteine and phenylalanine included. CDR3 DNA is the only sequence kept; it has 45 bases, read in frame from the first base. The germline V gene specifies SGHVS as CDR1 and FNYEAQ as CDR2.